One and the same sample provided the 8 T cell receptor beta chains below, sequenced in a study of T-cell reconstitution after alpha-beta-depleted transplantation in children. The TCRbeta library was prepared with unique molecular identifiers. TCRdb redid the calling of the PCR reads with MiXCR, one entry per CDR3 protein. This table holds 45,000 to 55,000 distinct CDR3 sequences, around 9% found once. The sequencing used PBMCs, mostly from graft donor cells, collected 60 days after TCRalphabeta/CD19-depleted stem cell transplant. The receptors come from a male patient between 2 and 10 years old who had a stem cell transplant for chronic granulomatous disease, so the T cells may come from the graft donor.

This clonotype was picked up many times. This rearrangement joins TRBV29-1 to TRBJ2-1; 11 bases are a match to TRBD1. The CDR3 runs 18 residues. Per germline, CDR1 SQVTM and CDR2 ANQGSEA. Trimming cost V 7 bases and J 0 bases; bases outside gene matches: 14. The CDR3 loop reads CSAIRTGGGLVSYNEQFF. CDR3 sequence (DNA): TGCAGCGCCATTAGGACAGGGGGCGGACTTGTCTCCTACAATGAGCAGTTCTTC.

The gene calls are TRBV7-6 and TRBJ1-6; no clear D gene. V lost 5 bases, J lost 6 bases, and 14 bases lay in between. Germline lookup yields CDR1 SGHVS and CDR2 FNYEAQ. This CDR3 region has 15 residues. CDR3: CASSPGPHSNSPLHF. The CDR3 DNA is TGTGCCAGCAGCCCCGGGCCCCACTCTAATTCACCCCTCCACTTT.

This clonotype has at least ten counts. The chain recombines TRBV5-1 with TRBJ2-5; 9 bases are shared with TRBD2. This CDR3 spans 15 amino acids. Germline CDR1 is SGHRS and CDR2 is YFSETQ. V gave up 4 bases and J gave up 1 base; unmatched junction bases: 5. In DNA form, the CDR3 reads TGCGCCAGCAGCGCTACTAGCGGGCTCCAAGAGACCCAGTACTTC. As protein: CASSATSGLQETQYF.

Many counts were recorded for this clonotype. The genes are TRBV20-1 and TRBJ2-3, with D hard to call. Germline-derived CDR1 and CDR2 are DFQATT and SNEGSKA (reference sequence). CDR3 length equals 11 residues. Trimming removed 1 base from V and 5 bases from J, with 4 bases in between. CDR3: CSARGKDTQYF. CDR3 bases: TGCAGTGCTAGAGGAAAAGATACGCAGTATTTT.

In this sample, this clonotype turned up many times. The chain is built from TRBV7-2 and TRBJ2-5; 7 bases match TRBD1. Germline V gene data show CDR1 as SGHTA and CDR2 as FQGNSA. V lost 3 bases, J lost 5 bases, and 9 bases stayed unmatched. The CDR3 is 15 amino acids. The CDR3: CASSFDRGPRETQYF. CDR3 sequence (DNA): TGTGCCAGCAGCTTCGATAGGGGGCCACGGGAGACCCAGTACTTC.

The table lists this clonotype with many counts. The chain recombines TRBV20-1 with TRBJ2-4, with D perhaps matching TRBD1 or TRBD2 (5 bases each). The CDR3 has 13 amino acids. CDR1 is DFQATT, CDR2 SNEGSKA, per germline (reference sequence). Trimming removed 0 bases at V and 12 bases at J, with 15 bases between. The CDR3 DNA reads TGCAGTGCTAGAGATAACCGGGACCGATGTCAGTACTTC. Its translation: CSARDNRDRCQYF.

There are many counts of this clonotype. V usage is TRBV7-6 and J usage is TRBJ2-6; D gene ambiguous. With 5 bases removed from V and 0 bases from J, the gap between germline ends came to 8 bases. The CDR3 has 15 amino acids. CDR1 is SGHVS and CDR2 is FNYEAQ in the germline V gene. The CDR3 region has the DNA TGTGCCAGCAGCCTGCTTCTCTCTGGGGCCAACGTCCTGACTTTC. Translated: CASSLLLSGANVLTF.

The CDR3 sequence is CASSTTMVHQGDQNYGYTF. In DNA form, the CDR3 reads TGTGCCAGCTCAACAACCATGGTTCACCAGGGGGACCAAAACTATGGCTACACCTTC. The V and J genes are TRBV18 and TRBJ1-2; 7 nucleotides align to TRBD1. This CDR3 has 19 amino acids. Trimming cost V 5 bases and J 2 bases; bases outside gene matches: 20. The germline V gene has CDR1 KGHSH and CDR2 LQKENI.